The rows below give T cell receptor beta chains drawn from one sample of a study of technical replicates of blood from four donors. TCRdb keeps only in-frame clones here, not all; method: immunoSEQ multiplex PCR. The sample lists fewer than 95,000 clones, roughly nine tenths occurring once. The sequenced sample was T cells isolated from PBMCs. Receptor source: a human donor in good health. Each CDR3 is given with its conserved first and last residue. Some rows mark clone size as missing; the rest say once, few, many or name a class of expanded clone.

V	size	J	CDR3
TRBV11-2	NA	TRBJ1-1	CASSLAVTGGSEAFF
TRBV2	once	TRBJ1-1	CATQRAVNTEAFF
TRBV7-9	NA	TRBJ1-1	CASSSAQGANTEAFF
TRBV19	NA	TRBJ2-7	CASSMMGRGATYEQYF
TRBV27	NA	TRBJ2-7	CAGPDRDRDPRSSYEQYF
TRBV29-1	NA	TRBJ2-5	CSVDLGLAGETQYF
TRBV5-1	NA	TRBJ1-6	CASSLVGPDSPLHF
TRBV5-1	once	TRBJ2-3	CASSLGGVDTQYF
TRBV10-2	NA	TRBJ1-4	CASSPDRGLFATNEKLFF
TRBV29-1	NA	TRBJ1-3	CSVPIQGASGNTIYF
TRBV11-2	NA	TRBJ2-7	CASSLAGFQYF
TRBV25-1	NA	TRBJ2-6	CASTGSGANVLTF
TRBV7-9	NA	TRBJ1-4	CASSLVRTGSFQNEKLFF
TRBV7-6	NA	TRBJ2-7	CASSLEIRAHEQYF
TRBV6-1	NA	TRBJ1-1	CASSAARGNTEAFF
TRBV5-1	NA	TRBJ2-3	CASSTWTSGGTDTQYF
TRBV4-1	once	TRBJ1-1	CASSQGSARVANTEAFF
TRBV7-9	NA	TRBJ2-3	CASSLGRVAGQDTQYF
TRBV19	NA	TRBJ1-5	CASSIGTASNQPQHF
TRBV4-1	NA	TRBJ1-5	CASSRGQGDQPQHF
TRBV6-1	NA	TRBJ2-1	CATIEQYTSYNEQFF
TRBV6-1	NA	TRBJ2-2	CASSEKRGLGNTGELFF
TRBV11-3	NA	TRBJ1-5	CASSCRCTGNRNQPQHF
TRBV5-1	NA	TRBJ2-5	CASRLESAGGETQYF
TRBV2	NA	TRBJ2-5	CASRPRTGEETQYF
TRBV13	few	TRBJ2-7	CASSLGDRGSYEQYF
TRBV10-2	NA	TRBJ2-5	CASSEVPGQQETQYF
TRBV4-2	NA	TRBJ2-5	CASSQEETQQETQYF
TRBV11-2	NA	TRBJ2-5	CASSSWAAGGNQETQYF
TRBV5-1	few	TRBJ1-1	CASSADLMNTEAFF
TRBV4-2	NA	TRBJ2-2	CASSQGLAENTGELFF
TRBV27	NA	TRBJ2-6	CASSSGQTVGANVLTF
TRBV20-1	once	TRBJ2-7	CSWTSGTQQYF
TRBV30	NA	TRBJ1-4	CALNRDPGGEKLFF
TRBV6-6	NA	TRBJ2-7	CASSYSGTDREQYF
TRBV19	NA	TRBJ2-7	CASSLGLGAYEQYF
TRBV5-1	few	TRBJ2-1	CASSLGLAGSGEQFF
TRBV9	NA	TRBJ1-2	CASSVDLGNYGYTF
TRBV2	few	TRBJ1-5	CASSEESGNQPQHF
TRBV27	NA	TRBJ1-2	CASSTQTPLDRNYGYTF